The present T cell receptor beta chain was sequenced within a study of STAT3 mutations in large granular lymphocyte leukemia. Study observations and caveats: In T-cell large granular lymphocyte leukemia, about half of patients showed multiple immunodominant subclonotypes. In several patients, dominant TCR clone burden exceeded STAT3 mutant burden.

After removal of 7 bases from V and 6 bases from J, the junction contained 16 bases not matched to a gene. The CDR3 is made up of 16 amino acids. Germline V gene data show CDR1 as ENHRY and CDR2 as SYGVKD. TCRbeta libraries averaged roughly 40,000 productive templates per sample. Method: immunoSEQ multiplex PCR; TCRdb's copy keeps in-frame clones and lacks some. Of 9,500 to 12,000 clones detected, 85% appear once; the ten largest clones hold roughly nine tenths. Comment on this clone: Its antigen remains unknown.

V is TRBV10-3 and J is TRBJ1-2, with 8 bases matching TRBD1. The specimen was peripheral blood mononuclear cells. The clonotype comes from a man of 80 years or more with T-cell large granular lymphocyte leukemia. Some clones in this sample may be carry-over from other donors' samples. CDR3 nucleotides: TGTGCCATCAAACCTACAACGGACAGGGAGAGGGATGGCTACACCTTC. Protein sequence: CAIKPTTDRERDGYTF.